Described below is a single T cell receptor beta chain sequence and its context. Time point given: pretreatment peripheral blood. This CDR3 has 16 amino acids. After removal of 0 bases from V and 0 bases from J, the junction contained 3 bases not matched to a gene. Germline CDR1 reads MNHNY; CDR2 reads SVGAGI (reference sequence). The data stem from a study of PD-L1 blockade in urothelial cancer. Study at large: Administration of atezolizumab to patients began in about 2014, at 1,200 mg intravenously every 3 weeks. Males with bladder-origin urothelial cancer constituted about 90% of the roughly 30 patients. The number of prior chemotherapy regimens per patient was 0 to 3.

Data came from immunoSEQ multiplex PCR; TCRdb stores just in-frame clones and leaves some out. The sample records about 87,000 clones, 84% being singletons. Sequenced material: PBMCs, taken around atezolizumab (anti-PD-L1) treatment. This receptor was obtained from a man aged 55 to 69 with urothelial cancer. The chain carries TRBV6-6 and TRBJ2-3, with 7 bases fitting TRBD2. CDR3 bases: TGTGCCAGCAGTTACTCGAATAGCGGGAGCACAGATACGCAGTATTTT. Translation: CASSYSNSGSTDTQYF.